Shown below are 12 T cell receptor beta chains from a single sample sequenced in a study of T cells in Graves' hyperthyroidism and ophthalmopathy. RNA transcripts served as the template for amplifying TCR beta CDR3 regions. With the HTBI primer set, the TCR CDR3 went through a first round of RT-PCR. TCRdb reprocessed the multiplex PCR reads with MiXCR, giving one entry per CDR3 protein. Altogether more than 650,000 distinct CDR3 sequences are present, around 15% being singletons, with the ten largest covering roughly 10%. Sequenced input: blood. Receptors originate from a woman between 18 and 30 years old with Graves' hyperthyroidism.

To note about this clonotype: This may be a read error, as it is one base from a much larger clone. This chain links TRBV3-1 with TRBJ2-7; possibly TRBD2 for D (6 bases). The tail of the sequence fits TRBJ2-1 better, so the J call may be wrong. The CDR3 runs 14 residues. The germline CDR1 and CDR2 sequences are LGHDT and YNNKEL (reference sequence). CDR3 sequence: CASSQNSGSYEQFF. In DNA, the CDR3 is TGTGCCAGCAGCCAGAATAGCGGTTCCTACGAGCAGTTCTTC.

This clonotype was observed at least ten times. This rearrangement joins TRBV7-2 to TRBJ2-7; unclear D gene. Looked up from germline, CDR1 is SGHTA and CDR2 is FQGNSA. This CDR3 is 13 amino acids long. Trimming took off 3 bases at V and 4 bases at J, with 10 bases between the two ends. For the CDR3, the DNA is TGTGCCAGCAGCTTTGGGGTGGAGTACGAGCAGTACTTC. Protein product: CASSFGVEYEQYF.

Many counts were recorded for this clonotype. CDR3: CASSSTVPTSSQYF. In DNA form, the CDR3 reads TGTGCCAGCAGCTCCACCGTCCCCACTAGTTCGCAGTACTTC. The chain joins TRBV7-2 to TRBJ2-7; possible D gene TRBD2, 5 bases. Germline CDR1 reads SGHTA; CDR2 reads FQGNSA. This CDR3 has 14 amino acids. The V gene lost 4 bases and the J gene lost 9 bases, with 19 bases spanning the gap.

This clonotype was seen at least ten times. The chain uses TRBV11-2 and TRBJ1-4; 9 bases fit TRBD1. The CDR3 is made up of 13 amino acids. Trimming took 6 bases from V and 6 from J; bases not matched to a gene: 2. Germline V gene lookup returns CDR1 SGHAT and CDR2 FQNNGV. The CDR3 sequence: CASRDRGYEKLFF. The CDR3 region has the DNA TGTGCCAGCAGGGACAGGGGTTATGAAAAACTGTTTTTT.

The chain carries TRBV29-1 and TRBJ2-3; 12 bases map to TRBD2. The length of the CDR3 is 17 residues. The junction had 11 bases not matched to a gene; V was cut back by 7 bases and J by 0 bases. Germline V gives CDR1 SQVTM, CDR2 ANQGSEA. The CDR3 coding sequence is TGCAGCGCCGTGACTAGCGGGGGCTTCTATAGCACAGATACGCAGTATTTT. The encoded protein is CSAVTSGGFYSTDTQYF.

The sample holds many counts of this clonotype. The chain links TRBV7-9 to TRBJ1-1; TRBD1 matches 7 bases. CDR3 length: 13 residues. Per the germline V gene, CDR1 is SEHNR and CDR2 is FQNEAQ (reference sequence). The V and J ends lost 5 bases and 3 bases, in that order; junction bases with no gene match: 3. The CDR3 sequence: CASSEDRDTEAFF. The CDR3 DNA is TGTGCCAGCAGCGAAGACAGGGACACTGAAGCTTTCTTT. Looking up the rest from reference TRBV7-9 and TRBJ1-1 gives the full variable domain: DTGVSQNPRHKITKRGQNVTFRCDPISEHNRLYWYRQTLGQGPEFLTYFQNEAQLEKSRLLSDRFSAERPKGSFSTLEIQRTEQGDSAMYLCASSEDRDTEAFFGQGTRLTVV.

This clonotype has a handful of counts. This chain links TRBV5-5 with TRBJ1-2, with 10 bases that match TRBD1. The ends lost 4 bases at V and 3 bases at J; junction bases unmatched: 9. CDR3 length: 16 residues. CDR1 and CDR2 (germline): SGHKS, YYEKEE (reference sequence). CDR3 bases: TGTGCCAGCAGCCCCCTCGGACAGGGGGGCGACTATGGCTACACCTTC. Amino acid sequence: CASSPLGQGGDYGYTF.

This clonotype was seen a few times. V and J are TRBV19 and TRBJ2-7; perhaps TRBD2 as D (6 bases). V lost 7 bases and J lost 5, with 18 bases in between. The CDR3 loop spans 14 amino acids. Germline V lookup: CDR1 LNHDA, CDR2 SQIVND (reference sequence). The CDR3 nucleotides are TGTGCCAGTACCATTACCGGGAGTAGCGACGAGCAGTACTTC. It encodes CASTITGSSDEQYF. Using reference TRBV19 and TRBJ2-7 for the parts outside the CDR3, the full variable domain is DGGITQSPKYLFRKEGQNVTLSCEQNLNHDAMYWYRQDPGQGLRLIYYSQIVNDFQKGDIAEGYSVSREKKESFPLTVTSAQKNPTAFYLCASTITGSSDEQYFGPGTRLTVT.

This clonotype was picked up many times. The chain recombines TRBV7-9 with TRBJ2-2; a possible D gene is TRBD2 (5 bases). Germline CDR1 SEHNR, CDR2 FQNEAQ (reference sequence). The CDR3 runs to 15 residues. The V end lost 3 bases, the J end lost 3 bases, and 11 bases lay between the germline ends. CDR3 region: CASSFWTEDTGELFF. CDR3 in DNA: TGTGCCAGCAGCTTTTGGACTGAAGACACCGGGGAGCTGTTTTTT.

Ten or more counts support this clonotype. Written as DNA, the CDR3 is TGTGCCAGCAGTTTATCCCTGGGAAGGCTAGAAGCTTTCTTT. Amino acid sequence: CASSLSLGRLEAFF. The J gene is TRBJ1-1, the V gene TRBV28; no clear D gene. The CDR3 sequence is 14 residues long. Per germline, CDR1 MDHEN and CDR2 SYDVKM. Trimming cost V 1 base and J 8 bases, with 14 bases left between them.

This clonotype was picked up a small number of times. This chain uses TRBV5-8 with TRBJ2-2; 10 bases align to TRBD2. Germline-derived CDR1 and CDR2 are SGHTS and YDEGEE. The junction had 8 bases not matched to a gene; V was cut back by 0 bases and J by 6 bases. The CDR3 runs to 17 residues. This chain's CDR3 is CASSLVASGSIPGELFF. For the CDR3, the DNA is TGTGCCAGCAGCTTGGTGGCTAGCGGGAGTATCCCCGGGGAGCTGTTTTTT.

The chain joins TRBV6-1 to TRBJ2-2; D is possibly TRBD1 (5 bases). CDR1 and CDR2 from the germline V gene are MNHNS and SASEGT. The germline V and J ends were trimmed by 9 bases and 2 bases, with 19 bases remaining between them. The CDR3 is 16 amino acids. The CDR3 protein is CARIGQGAPNTGELFF. The CDR3 nucleotides are TGTGCCAGAATAGGGCAGGGCGCCCCAAACACCGGGGAGCTGTTTTTT.